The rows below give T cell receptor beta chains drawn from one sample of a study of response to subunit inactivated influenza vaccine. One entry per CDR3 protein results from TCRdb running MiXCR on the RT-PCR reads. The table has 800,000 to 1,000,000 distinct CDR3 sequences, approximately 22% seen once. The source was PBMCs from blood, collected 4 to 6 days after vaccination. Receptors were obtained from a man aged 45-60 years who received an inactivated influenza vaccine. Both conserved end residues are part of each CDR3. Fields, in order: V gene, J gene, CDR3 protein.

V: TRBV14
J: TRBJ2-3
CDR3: CASSKVGGPGPQYF

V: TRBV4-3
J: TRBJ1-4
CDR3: CASSQVPDRGVELFF

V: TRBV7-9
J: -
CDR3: CASSLGRVPDYEQFF

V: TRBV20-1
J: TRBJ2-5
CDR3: CSARDSYQETQYF

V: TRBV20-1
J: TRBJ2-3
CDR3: CSARQGARSVAQYF

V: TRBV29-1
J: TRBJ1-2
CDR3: CSYRGTGDVLSHNGYTF

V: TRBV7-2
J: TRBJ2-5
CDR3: CASSQLAGGQETQYF

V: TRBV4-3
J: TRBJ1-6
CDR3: CASSQANSYNSPLHF

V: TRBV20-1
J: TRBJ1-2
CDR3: CSARSSTEANYGYTF

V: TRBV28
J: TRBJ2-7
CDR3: CASRQGPYGEQYF

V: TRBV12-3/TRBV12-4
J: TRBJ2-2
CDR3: CASSRRGGSAGELFF

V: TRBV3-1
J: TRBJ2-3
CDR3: CASRLSGGKNTQYF

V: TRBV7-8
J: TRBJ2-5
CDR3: CASSLYMTGGPETQYF

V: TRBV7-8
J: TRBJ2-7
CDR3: CASSPRLHEQYF

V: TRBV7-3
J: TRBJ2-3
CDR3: CASSFSGLADTQYF

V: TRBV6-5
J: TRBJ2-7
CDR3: CASSYWREGLRQYF

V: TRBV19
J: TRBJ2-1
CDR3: CASSIRGQGYNEQFF

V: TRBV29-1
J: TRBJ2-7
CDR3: CSVPLAGTYEQYF

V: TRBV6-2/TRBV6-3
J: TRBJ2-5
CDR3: CATRSRGLEETQYF

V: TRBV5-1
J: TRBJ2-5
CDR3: CASSSSGTWETQYF

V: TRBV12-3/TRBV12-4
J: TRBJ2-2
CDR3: CASTKLPGQGIGELFF

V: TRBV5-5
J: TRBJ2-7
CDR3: CASRMTVLYEQYF

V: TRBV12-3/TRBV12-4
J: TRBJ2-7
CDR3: CASSQGQATYEQYF

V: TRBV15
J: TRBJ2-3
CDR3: CATSRDLLEWGTDTQYF

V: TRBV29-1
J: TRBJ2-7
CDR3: CSRRTGSYEQYF

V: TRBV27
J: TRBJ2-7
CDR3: CASSLTGYNEQYF